This T cell receptor beta chain came from a study of blood T cell repertoires in COVID-19. As for the study in general: Samples of COVID-19 (acute and convalescent) were obtained from the United States, Italy and Spain.

In the original processing: Using reference gene primer amplification, nucleated cell counts were estimated. Assay used: immunoSEQ multiplex PCR; TCRdb lists only in-frame clones, some missing. V, J and clone size reflect that table, while D and trimming were determined from the DNA. The sample gives some 100,000 clones, about 91% of which show up once; roughly 1.8% is in the top ten. The germline V gene encodes CDR1 MNHNY and CDR2 SVGAGI (reference sequence). CDR3 length: 16 amino acids. V gave up 2 bases and J gave up 0 bases, with 14 bases separating them. The source is a human donor with active COVID-19. The donor label of this sample is uncertain. The chain is built from TRBV6-6 and TRBJ2-7, with D maybe TRBD1 (6 bases). Input material: peripheral blood. In nucleotides, the CDR3 is TGTGCCAGCAGTTACGGAGTCCCAGGGGACTCCTACGAGCAGTACTTC. Amino acid sequence: CASSYGVPGDSYEQYF.